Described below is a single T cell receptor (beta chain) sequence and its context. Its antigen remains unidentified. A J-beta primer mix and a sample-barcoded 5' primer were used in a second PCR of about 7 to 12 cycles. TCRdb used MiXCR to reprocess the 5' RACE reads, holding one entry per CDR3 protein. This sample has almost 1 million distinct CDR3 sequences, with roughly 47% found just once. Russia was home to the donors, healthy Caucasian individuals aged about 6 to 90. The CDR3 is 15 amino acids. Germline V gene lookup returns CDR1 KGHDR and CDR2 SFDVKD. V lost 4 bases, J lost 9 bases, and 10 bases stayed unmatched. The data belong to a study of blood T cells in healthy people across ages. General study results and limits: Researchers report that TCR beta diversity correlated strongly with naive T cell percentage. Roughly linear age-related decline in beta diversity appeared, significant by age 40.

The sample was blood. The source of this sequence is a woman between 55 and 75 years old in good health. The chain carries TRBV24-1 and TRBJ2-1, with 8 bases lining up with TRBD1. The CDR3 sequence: CATSDLGQGRFEQFF. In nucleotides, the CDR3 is TGTGCCACCAGTGACCTAGGACAGGGTCGCTTTGAGCAGTTCTTC.